This TCR beta chain was sequenced during a study of cytomegalovirus exposure and HLA in healthy donors. As to this clone: What it binds is not known.

Study-wide results and limits: Relative to equally common others, HLA-associated TCR beta chains showed greater clonal expansion in a later analysis. Among CMV-associated TCR beta chains, most appeared HLA-restricted in a later analysis. In a later analysis, parvovirus B19, influenza, CMV and Epstein-Barr virus appeared linked to several top co-occurrence clusters. Productive status was seen about 90% or about 30% of the time for most TCR beta V segments in an earlier analysis.

Germline CDR1 LGHNA, CDR2 YNFKEQ. The CDR3 is made up of 17 amino acids. V was shortened by 0 bases and J by 0 bases, with 12 bases between the two germline ends. 13 Jbeta primers and 60 Vbeta primers were used for the PCR. Some clones are missing from TCRdb's copy, which holds only in-frame ones; the method was immunoSEQ multiplex PCR. The table lists about 190,000 clones, 70% to 75% of them singletons. This rearrangement joins TRBV4-2 to TRBJ1-5; D remains ambiguous. This receptor was obtained from a young man in good health and CMV-seropositive. Sequenced material: PBMCs. This CDR3 is CASSQDAGINSNQPQHF. The CDR3 DNA sequence: TGTGCCAGCAGCCAAGATGCGGGGATTAATAGCAATCAGCCCCAGCATTTT.